The clone carrying this TCR beta chain came up many times. Antigen unknown. There were TCR beta CDR3 regions amplified from RNA transcripts. The HTBI primer set drove a first-round RT-PCR of the TCR CDR3. One entry per CDR3 protein, called by TCRdb with MiXCR from the multiplex PCR reads. Here the sample spans 600,000 to 650,000 distinct CDR3 sequences, 15% to 20% being singletons. The data were obtained in a study of T cells in Graves' hyperthyroidism and ophthalmopathy. Study-level findings and limits: Classification by a 13 V-J model distinguished ophthalmopathy from stable hyperthyroidism.

For the diagnoses, clinical symptoms, serum thyroxine and TRAb, thyroid ultrasound and orbital computed tomography were used. Sequenced sample: blood. The sequence was collected from a woman in her twenties or thirties with Graves' hyperthyroidism.

CDR3 region: CASSTPHGELFF. CDR3 nucleotides: TGTGCCAGCAGTACCCCGCACGGGGAGCTGTTTTTT. The chain combines TRBV28 with TRBJ2-2; D gene unclear. Germline V CDR1 and CDR2: MDHEN, SYDVKM. Trimming shortened V by 5 bases and J by 7 bases, and 8 bases separated the two germline ends. The length of the CDR3 is 12 residues.